This TCR beta chain was observed in a study of CD8 T cells in ankylosing spondylitis. A few counts support this clonotype. The antigen is unknown. TCRdb reprocessed the 5' RACE reads with MiXCR, giving one entry per CDR3 protein. Of hundreds of thousands of distinct CDR3 sequences detected, approximately 12% appear once; the ten largest clones hold about 6.8%. Findings and caveats of the study: Seemingly characteristic of ankylosing spondylitis blood was a TCR beta motif consisting of under ten highly homologous variants.

Germline V gives CDR1 SQVTM, CDR2 ANQGSEA. Unmatched junction bases numbered 7, after V lost 6 bases and J lost 3 bases. This CDR3 is 15 amino acids long. The clonotype comes from a male donor with ankylosing spondylitis. This sequence joins TRBV29-1 and TRBJ2-2; 10 bases agree with TRBD1. The sample taken for sequencing was blood, either unsorted or a sorted T cell fraction (not recorded which). The CDR3 nucleotides read TGCAGCGTGGGAGGGACAGGGGCCCACACCGGGGAGCTGTTTTTT. Protein: CSVGGTGAHTGELFF.